A selection of T cell receptor beta chains follows, all from one sample in a study of CD8+ T cells in alopecia areata. The table came from immunoSEQ multiplex PCR; TCRdb's copy has only in-frame clones and leaves some out. This sample has 220,000 or so clones, with 57% found just once. The sample here was CD4+ T cells sorted from blood, taken at week 0. These receptors all stem from a human donor with alopecia areata. CDR3s include the opening cysteine and the closing phenylalanine or tryptophan. Fields, in order: V gene, J gene, D gene, clone size, CDR3 protein, CDR3 DNA. D genes are given only for firm matches. A clone size is listed for some rows: how often the clone was seen (once, few, many), or a class if it is expanded.

TRBV30	TRBJ1-2	TRBD1	-	CAWIWTGFLHGYTF	TGTGCCTGGATTTGGACAGGGTTTCTTCATGGCTACACCTTC
TRBV5-1	TRBJ1-2	TRBD1	-	CASSLLGLKQGVANYGYTF	TGCGCCAGCAGCTTGTTGGGTTTGAAACAGGGGGTTGCTAACTATGGCTACACCTTC
TRBV29-1	TRBJ1-5	-	-	CSVEEVGIRPQHF	TGCAGCGTTGAAGAAGTAGGAATCCGGCCCCAGCATTTT
TRBV18	TRBJ1-2	TRBD1	few	CASSPGTGPPGGYTF	TGTGCCAGCTCACCGGGGACAGGGCCTCCGGGAGGCTACACCTTC
TRBV7-9	TRBJ1-2	-	-	CASSFDRGYTF	TGTGCCAGCAGCTTCGACAGAGGCTACACCTTC
TRBV7-3	TRBJ2-6	-	-	CASSLSGTGSSGANVLTF	TGTGCCAGCAGCTTATCTGGGACGGGGAGCTCTGGGGCCAACGTCCTGACTTTC
TRBV6-1	TRBJ2-2	-	-	CASSTSRAKTGELFF	TGTGCCAGCAGTACGAGCAGGGCGAAGACCGGGGAGCTGTTTTTT
TRBV29-1	TRBJ2-5	-	-	CSVTGRLQETQYF	TGCAGCGTCACCGGGAGACTCCAAGAGACCCAGTACTTC
TRBV2	TRBJ1-6	-	-	CASSATGDSPLHF	TGTGCCAGCAGTGCCACGGGCGATTCACCCCTCCACTTT
TRBV20-1	TRBJ1-1	-	few	CSAGGTTEAFF	TGCAGTGCCGGAGGAACCACTGAAGCTTTCTTT
TRBV5-1	TRBJ2-4	TRBD2	-	CASSLVAGGLDIQYF	TGCGCCAGCAGCTTGGTAGCGGGAGGATTGGACATTCAGTACTTC
TRBV6-5	TRBJ2-6	-	few	CASSSGANVLTF	TGTGCCAGCAGTTCCGGGGCCAACGTCCTGACTTTC
TRBV29-1	TRBJ2-7	TRBD1	-	CSVEKQGANSYEQYF	TGCAGCGTTGAGAAACAGGGGGCCAACTCCTACGAGCAGTACTTC
TRBV10-3	TRBJ2-1	TRBD1	-	CAISVDRNNEQFF	TGTGCCATCAGTGTGGACAGGAATAATGAGCAGTTCTTC
TRBV29-1	TRBJ2-7	-	-	CSVVRGSYEQYF	TGCAGCGTTGTAAGGGGCAGCTACGAGCAGTACTTC
TRBV23-1	TRBJ2-7	TRBD1	-	CASSQSGQGRYEQYF	TGCGCCAGCAGTCAATCGGGACAGGGGCGATACGAGCAGTACTTC
TRBV11-2	TRBJ2-7	TRBD1	-	CASSYQSGTGIGEQYF	TGTGCCAGCAGCTATCAATCCGGGACAGGGATAGGCGAGCAGTACTTC
TRBV30	TRBJ1-4	TRBD1	-	CAWSQGAITEKLFF	TGTGCCTGGAGCCAGGGGGCGATTACGGAAAAACTGTTTTTT
TRBV10-1	TRBJ2-1	TRBD2	-	CASSESGLAGGKSYNEQFF	TGCGCCAGCAGTGAGTCGGGACTAGCGGGGGGCAAATCCTACAATGAGCAGTTCTTC
TRBV6-5	TRBJ1-1	TRBD1	few	CASRTGSLNTEAFF	TGTGCCAGCAGGACAGGGTCCCTGAACACTGAAGCTTTCTTT
TRBV11-1	TRBJ2-1	TRBD2	many	CASSLASGVYNEQFF	TGTGCCAGCAGCTTAGCTAGCGGGGTCTACAATGAGCAGTTCTTC
TRBV29-1	TRBJ1-1	-	-	CSVEDQGRRGMNTEAFF	TGCAGCGTTGAAGATCAGGGTCGTAGGGGGATGAACACTGAAGCTTTCTTT
TRBV30	TRBJ2-6	-	-	CAWSGTGANVLTF	TGTGCCTGGAGCGGCACTGGGGCCAACGTCCTGACTTTC
TRBV4-2	TRBJ2-5	-	-	CASSQDLYQETQYF	TGTGCCAGCAGCCAAGACCTGTACCAAGAGACCCAGTACTTC
TRBV7-3	TRBJ2-3	-	few	CASSSRPAAQYF	TGTGCCAGCAGCTCCCGCCCCGCAGCGCAGTATTTT
TRBV5-1	TRBJ1-4	TRBD1	few	CASSAGDRDLGKLFF	TGCGCCAGCAGCGCGGGAGACAGGGATCTTGGAAAACTGTTTTTT
TRBV2	TRBJ2-5	TRBD2	-	CASSSGLAGVDGETQYF	TGTGCCAGCAGTTCGGGACTAGCGGGAGTGGATGGAGAGACCCAGTACTTC
TRBV29-1	TRBJ1-1	-	few	CSVVQGLGTEAFF	TGCAGCGTTGTGCAGGGGTTAGGCACTGAAGCTTTCTTT
TRBV6-5	TRBJ2-7	-	-	CASSYSRVSYEQYF	TGTGCCAGCAGTTACTCGAGAGTATCCTACGAGCAGTACTTC
TRBV2	TRBJ2-1	TRBD1	-	CASSPTGGNEQFF	TGTGCCAGCAGCCCGACAGGGGGCAATGAGCAGTTCTTC
TRBV11-2	TRBJ2-3	TRBD2	-	CASTLGRLAGEYSAQYF	TGTGCCAGCACCCTCGGGAGGCTAGCGGGAGAGTACTCGGCGCAGTATTTT
TRBV15	TRBJ1-2	-	-	CATSRDGSRGYTF	TGTGCCACCAGCAGAGATGGGTCGCGAGGCTACACCTTC
TRBV6-5	TRBJ2-7	-	-	CASSPWGTVSYEQYF	TGTGCCAGCAGTCCCTGGGGGACGGTGTCCTACGAGCAGTACTTC
TRBV29-1	TRBJ2-5	-	-	CSLVVGGQETQYF	TGCAGCTTAGTCGTCGGGGGTCAAGAGACCCAGTACTTC
TRBV9	TRBJ2-1	TRBD1	-	CASSVTLGTGDNEQFF	TGTGCCAGCAGCGTAACCTTAGGGACAGGGGACAATGAGCAGTTCTTC
TRBV6-1	TRBJ1-5	TRBD1	few	CASSDAPTGGQPQHF	TGTGCCAGCAGTGATGCCCCGACAGGGGGTCAGCCCCAGCATTTT
TRBV2	TRBJ2-1	TRBD2	-	CASSVQGLAGTNEQFF	TGTGCCAGCAGTGTACAGGGACTAGCGGGGACGAATGAGCAGTTCTTC
TRBV29-1	TRBJ2-1	TRBD2	-	CSAETSGRGDEQFF	TGCAGCGCGGAGACTAGCGGGAGAGGGGATGAGCAGTTCTTC
TRBV7-3	TRBJ1-1	-	-	CASSLNAGPVNTEAFF	TGTGCCAGCAGCTTAAACGCGGGACCGGTGAACACTGAAGCTTTCTTT
TRBV25-1	TRBJ2-7	-	-	CASSDGQSSYEQYF	TGTGCCAGCAGCGACGGACAGTCCTCCTACGAGCAGTACTTC
TRBV27	TRBJ2-1	-	-	CASSLLAADNEQFF	TGTGCCAGCAGTTTATTGGCAGCCGACAATGAGCAGTTCTTC
TRBV11-1	TRBJ1-1	-	few	CASSLGQTDTEAFF	TGTGCCAGCAGCTTAGGACAGACGGACACTGAAGCTTTCTTT
TRBV15	TRBJ2-6	-	-	CATSRDAGMSSGANVLTF	TGTGCCACCAGCAGAGACGCAGGGATGAGCTCTGGGGCCAACGTCCTGACTTTC
TRBV19	TRBJ1-2	-	few	CASSRGLSYGYTF	TGTGCCAGCTCCAGGGGATTGTCCTATGGCTACACCTTC
TRBV5-1	TRBJ2-1	TRBD2	-	CASSLGLAVNEQFF	TGCGCCAGCAGCTTGGGACTAGCGGTTAATGAGCAGTTCTTC
TRBV4-2	TRBJ1-1	-	-	CASSHPGQGTEAFF	TGTGCCAGCAGCCACCCGGGACAAGGCACTGAAGCTTTCTTT
TRBV5-1	TRBJ2-7	TRBD2	-	CASSRNGAGTVEQYF	TGCGCCAGCAGCCGAAACGGAGCGGGAACGGTCGAGCAGTACTTC
TRBV5-1	TRBJ2-1	TRBD2	-	CASSSGLADYNEQFF	TGCGCCAGCAGCTCGGGACTAGCGGACTACAATGAGCAGTTCTTC
TRBV15	TRBJ2-7	-	-	CATSSAYKTRSSYEQYF	TGTGCCACCAGCAGCGCTTATAAGACCAGGAGCTCCTACGAGCAGTACTTC
TRBV6-1	TRBJ1-2	TRBD1	-	CASNPAGGYGYTF	TGTGCCAGCAACCCGGCAGGGGGCTATGGCTACACCTTC
TRBV7-9	TRBJ2-4	-	-	CASSALQGRDIQYF	TGTGCCAGCAGTGCGTTACAGGGTCGGGACATTCAGTACTTC
TRBV5-1	TRBJ2-5	-	-	CASSFSLGETQYF	TGCGCCAGCAGCTTCAGTTTAGGGGAGACCCAGTACTTC
TRBV6-4	TRBJ1-3	TRBD1	few	CASSHRQGLRGNTIYF	TGTGCCAGCAGCCATCGACAGGGGCTAAGAGGAAACACCATATATTTT
TRBV1	TRBJ2-7	-	-	CTSSQSSARGPNEQYF	TGCACCAGCAGCCAAAGTTCCGCCCGGGGGCCTAACGAGCAGTACTTC
TRBV13	TRBJ2-5	-	once	CASSPLGVETQYF	TGTGCCAGCAGCCCCCTTGGGGTAGAGACCCAGTACTTC
TRBV19	TRBJ1-5	TRBD1	-	CASSPDRGNQPQHF	TGTGCCAGTAGTCCCGACAGGGGGAATCAGCCCCAGCATTTT
TRBV27	TRBJ1-2	TRBD1	few	CASSFRDRTGSRYGYTF	TGTGCCAGCAGTTTTAGGGACCGGACAGGTAGTAGGTATGGCTACACCTTC
TRBV23-1	TRBJ2-2	-	-	CASRGAGTSPNTGELFF	TGCGCCAGCAGGGGGGCCGGGACCTCTCCGAACACCGGGGAGCTGTTTTTT
TRBV7-8	TRBJ2-3	-	-	CASSLIAGTDTQYF	TGTGCCAGCAGCTTAATAGCGGGCACAGATACGCAGTATTTT
TRBV7-2	TRBJ2-1	-	-	CASRLFPSSYNEQFF	TGTGCCAGCAGACTATTCCCGAGCTCCTACAATGAGCAGTTCTTC